Listed below are T cell receptor beta chains from one sample, sequenced in a study of shared clonotypes between healthy human individuals. The method was immunoSEQ multiplex PCR; TCRdb's version includes in-frame clones alone and lacks a portion of them. The repertoire holds over 300,000 clones, roughly 84% seen once, with roughly 17% in the top ten. The sample consisted of memory CD8+ T cells sorted from blood. These receptor sequences come from a man aged 18-30 years in good health. Each CDR3 is given with its conserved first and last residue.

v_gene,CDR3aa
TRBV6-4,CASSADKRVNSPLHF
TRBV19,CASSPTPGIGDWDTGELFF
TRBV5-6,CASSFGGSGNTIYF
TRBV4-1,CASSDSYPYEQYF
TRBV13,CASSADRGPLEQYF
TRBV5-1,CASSLGSLDGYTF
TRBV5-6,CASSASIEQYF
TRBV27,CASSSTWGTDTQYF
TRBV30,CAWSVTWGQPQHF
TRBV4-1,CASSSTRGNYSNQPQHF
TRBV7-9,CASSQDLWGTEAFF
TRBV27,CASSLTASVNYEQYF
TRBV13,CASSFGGAIYLPDTQYF